This T cell receptor (beta chain) was retrieved from a study of T cell responses to AZD1222 COVID-19 vaccine. The overall study: Investigators merged groups given second doses at roughly 4 or roughly 12 weeks.

Overall study findings and caveats: It was only 6 or 7 AZD1222 recipients who were seropositive at baseline. There were vaccine-associated CD4 TCRs across spike, dominant at 160-218 and 743-854. Clonal diversity may have been underestimated in mostly white British donors.

A remark on this clone: The antigen is not known.

Sequenced by immunoSEQ multiplex PCR; TCRdb stores in-frame clones only, minus some. In the table there are 100,000 to 120,000 clones, roughly 90% of which are singletons. This CDR3 contains 14 residues. CDR1 and CDR2 from the germline V gene are MNHEY and SVGEGT. The trim removed 4 bases at V and 3 bases at J, leaving 3 bases unmatched. Sequencing was performed on peripheral blood, taken on day 0 of AZD1222 vaccination. This receptor was identified in an adult in good health. The V gene is TRBV6-2 or TRBV6-3, the J gene TRBJ2-1; 7 bases align to TRBD1. The CDR3 region is CASSSGQVYNEQFF. The DNA for the CDR3 is TGTGCCAGCAGTTCAGGACAGGTCTACAATGAGCAGTTCTTC.